The sequence of this T cell receptor beta chain was determined in a study of blood T cell repertoires in COVID-19. Only in-frame clones appear in the TCRdb table, and some are missing; sequencing was by immunoSEQ multiplex PCR. The sample includes roughly 100,000 clones, around 89% of them seen just once. After removal of 6 bases from V and 7 bases from J, the junction contained 4 bases not matched to a gene. This CDR3 region has 13 residues. Germline CDR1 is MNHEY and CDR2 is SVGAGI. The V and J genes are TRBV6-5 and TRBJ2-1; 9 nucleotides align to TRBD2. What was sequenced was peripheral blood. This sequence originates from a woman aged 55-69 years with acute or convalescent COVID-19. The CDR3 spells CASRRLADNEQFF. The CDR3 coding sequence is TGTGCCAGCAGGCGACTAGCGGATAATGAGCAGTTCTTC.